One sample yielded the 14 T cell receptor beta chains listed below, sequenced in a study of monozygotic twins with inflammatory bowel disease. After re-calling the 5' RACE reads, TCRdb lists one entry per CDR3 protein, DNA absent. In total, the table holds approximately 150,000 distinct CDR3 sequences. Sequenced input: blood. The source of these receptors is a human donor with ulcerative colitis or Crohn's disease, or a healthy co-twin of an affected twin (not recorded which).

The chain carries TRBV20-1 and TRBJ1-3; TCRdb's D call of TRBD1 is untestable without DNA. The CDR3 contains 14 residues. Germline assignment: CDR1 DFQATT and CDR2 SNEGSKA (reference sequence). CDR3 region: CSASNRVTGNTIYF.

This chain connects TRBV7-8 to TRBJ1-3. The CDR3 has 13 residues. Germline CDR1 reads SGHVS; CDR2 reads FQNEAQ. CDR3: CASSSISGNTIYF.

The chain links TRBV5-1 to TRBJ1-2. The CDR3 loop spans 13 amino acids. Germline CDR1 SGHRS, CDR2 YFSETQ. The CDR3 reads CASSLAPQYGYTF.

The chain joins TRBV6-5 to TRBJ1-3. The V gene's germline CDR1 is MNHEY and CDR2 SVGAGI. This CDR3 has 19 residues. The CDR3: CASSSNFREAGSPGNTIYF.

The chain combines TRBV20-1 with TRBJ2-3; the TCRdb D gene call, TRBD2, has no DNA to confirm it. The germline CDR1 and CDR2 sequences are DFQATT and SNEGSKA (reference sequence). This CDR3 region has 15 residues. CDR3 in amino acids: CSAPSRGGDTDTQYF.

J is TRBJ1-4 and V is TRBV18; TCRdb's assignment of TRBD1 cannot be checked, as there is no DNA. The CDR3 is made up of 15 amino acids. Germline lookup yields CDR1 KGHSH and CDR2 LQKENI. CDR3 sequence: CASSPGRETNEKLFF.

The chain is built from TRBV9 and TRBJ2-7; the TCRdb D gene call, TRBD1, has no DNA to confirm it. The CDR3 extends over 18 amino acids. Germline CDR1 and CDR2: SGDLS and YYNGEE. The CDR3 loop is CASSPGQGGGQLPTGQYF. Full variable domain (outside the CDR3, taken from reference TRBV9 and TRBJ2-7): DSGVTQTPKHLITATGQRVTLRCSPRSGDLSVYWYQQSLDQGLQFLIQYYNGEERAKGNILERFSAQQFPDLHSELNLSSLELGDSALYFCASSPGQGGGQLPTGQYFGPGTRLTVT.

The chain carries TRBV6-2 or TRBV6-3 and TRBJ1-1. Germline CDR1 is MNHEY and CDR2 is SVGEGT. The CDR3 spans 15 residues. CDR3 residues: CASSYFPGVSTEAFF.

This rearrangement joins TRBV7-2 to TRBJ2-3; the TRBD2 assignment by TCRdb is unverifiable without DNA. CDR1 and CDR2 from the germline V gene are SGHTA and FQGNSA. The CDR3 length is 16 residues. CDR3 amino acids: CASSLGGVGSTDTQYF.

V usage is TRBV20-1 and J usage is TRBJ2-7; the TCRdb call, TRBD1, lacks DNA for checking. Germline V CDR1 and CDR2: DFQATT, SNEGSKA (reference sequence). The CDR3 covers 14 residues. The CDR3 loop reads CSARDVGQSYEQYF.

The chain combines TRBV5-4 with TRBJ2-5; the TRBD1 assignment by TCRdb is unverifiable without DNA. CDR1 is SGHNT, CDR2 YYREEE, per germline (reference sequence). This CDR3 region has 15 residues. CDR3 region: CASSRGRGLQETQYF.

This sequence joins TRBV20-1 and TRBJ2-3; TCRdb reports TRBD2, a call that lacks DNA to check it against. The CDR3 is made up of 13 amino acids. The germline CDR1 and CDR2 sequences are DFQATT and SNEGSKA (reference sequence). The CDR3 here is CSAGLALGVAQYF.

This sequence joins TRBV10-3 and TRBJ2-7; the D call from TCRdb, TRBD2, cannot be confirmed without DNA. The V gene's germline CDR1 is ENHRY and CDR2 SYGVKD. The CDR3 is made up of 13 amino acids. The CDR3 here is CASADGLIYEQYF.

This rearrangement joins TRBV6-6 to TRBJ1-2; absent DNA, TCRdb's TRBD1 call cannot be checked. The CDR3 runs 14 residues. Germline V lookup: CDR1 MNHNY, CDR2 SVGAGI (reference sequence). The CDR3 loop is CASTWPGQGYGYTF.